This is a list of T cell receptor beta chains from one sample in a study of T cell responses to AZD1222 COVID-19 vaccine. Produced via immunoSEQ multiplex PCR; TCRdb's table is partial and in-frame only. The repertoire holds 90,000 to 120,000 clones, more than 75% seen once, with roughly 3% in the top ten. Sequencing was performed on peripheral blood, taken on day 0 of AZD1222 vaccination. All receptors come from an adult in good health. CDR3s include the opening cysteine and the closing phenylalanine or tryptophan. D genes are given only for firm matches. Clone size is shown for a subset of rows, as once, few, many or a class of expanded clone.

CDR3 DNA: TGTGCCACCAGAGATGACAGGGGCGGAGAGACCCAGTACTTC
CDR3 protein: CATRDDRGGETQYF
V gene: TRBV24-1
J gene: TRBJ2-5
D gene: TRBD1
clone size: -

CDR3 DNA: TGTGCCAGCTCACCACAGGCTCACTATGGCTACACCTTC
CDR3 protein: CASSPQAHYGYTF
V gene: TRBV18
J gene: TRBJ1-2
D gene: -
clone size: once

CDR3 DNA: TGTGCCAGCAGCGGCACAGGGGAAAATCAGCCCCAGCATTTT
CDR3 protein: CASSGTGENQPQHF
V gene: TRBV2
J gene: TRBJ1-5
D gene: TRBD1
clone size: -

CDR3 DNA: TGTGCCAGCAGCTTAGCAGGGGGAAGGGATCAGCCCCAGCATTTT
CDR3 protein: CASSLAGGRDQPQHF
V gene: TRBV5-5
J gene: TRBJ1-5
D gene: TRBD1
clone size: -

CDR3 DNA: TGTGCCAGCAGTTTACCCGCGGCACAAAAGTACGCACGGCAGGGCCTGGGGTTTCATGAAAAACTGTTTTTT
CDR3 protein: CASSLPAAQKYARQGLGFHEKLFF
V gene: TRBV28
J gene: TRBJ1-4
D gene: -
clone size: -

CDR3 DNA: TGTGCCAGCAGCTTGGCCGGGGGGGCGCGAGCTTTCTTT
CDR3 protein: CASSLAGGARAFF
V gene: TRBV5-4
J gene: TRBJ1-1
D gene: -
clone size: -

CDR3 DNA: TGTGCCAGCAGAGGACAGGTCAGGGAGACGTCACCCCTCCACTTT
CDR3 protein: CASRGQVRETSPLHF
V gene: TRBV25-1
J gene: TRBJ1-6
D gene: TRBD1
clone size: -

CDR3 DNA: TGTGCCAGCAGCTCCAGGGGATCTAATTCACCCCTCCACTTT
CDR3 protein: CASSSRGSNSPLHF
V gene: TRBV7-9
J gene: TRBJ1-6
D gene: -
clone size: few

CDR3 DNA: TGTGCCAGCAGCTTATCGTACGGGCCTGGGGCCAACGTCCTGACTTTC
CDR3 protein: CASSLSYGPGANVLTF
V gene: TRBV7-6
J gene: TRBJ2-6
D gene: -
clone size: -

CDR3 DNA: TGCGCCAGCAGCCGAGGACTAGCGGGGGCAAGCTCCTACGAGCAGTACTTC
CDR3 protein: CASSRGLAGASSYEQYF
V gene: TRBV4-3
J gene: TRBJ2-7
D gene: TRBD2
clone size: -

CDR3 DNA: TGTGCCAGCAGCTTAGGACAGGGTGACGGCGGCTACACCTTC
CDR3 protein: CASSLGQGDGGYTF
V gene: TRBV7-2
J gene: TRBJ1-2
D gene: TRBD1
clone size: -

CDR3 DNA: TGTGCCAGCAGCCGAACCCAGGGGGCGGGCGATTATTCACCCCTCCACTTT
CDR3 protein: CASSRTQGAGDYSPLHF
V gene: TRBV3-1/TRBV3-2
J gene: TRBJ1-6
D gene: TRBD1
clone size: -

CDR3 DNA: TGTGCCAGCAGCTGGTCCGCGGGGGGCATGATAGGCTACACCTTC
CDR3 protein: CASSWSAGGMIGYTF
V gene: TRBV7-2
J gene: TRBJ1-2
D gene: -
clone size: -

CDR3 DNA: TGTGCCAGCAGTTCGGACAGCGGAAATGAAAAACTGTTTTTT
CDR3 protein: CASSSDSGNEKLFF
V gene: TRBV6-6
J gene: TRBJ1-4
D gene: -
clone size: -

CDR3 DNA: TGTGCCAGCTCACCCTCGGGGGAGACCCAGTACTTC
CDR3 protein: CASSPSGETQYF
V gene: TRBV18
J gene: TRBJ2-5
D gene: -
clone size: -

CDR3 DNA: TGTGCCAGCAGTTACTCCGGGACACAAGAGACCCAGTACTTC
CDR3 protein: CASSYSGTQETQYF
V gene: TRBV6-6
J gene: TRBJ2-5
D gene: -
clone size: -